Below are 13 T cell receptor beta chains sequenced from a single sample in a study of cytomegalovirus exposure and HLA in healthy donors. In the PCR, 60 Vbeta and 13 Jbeta primers were used. Sequencing used immunoSEQ multiplex PCR; TCRdb keeps in-frame clones, though not all of them. The table has approximately 100,000 clones, 65% to 80% seen once; the top ten hold 3% to 3.5%. Sequences were obtained from PBMCs. The receptors derive from a woman aged 40-49 years in good health and CMV-seronegative.

This rearrangement joins TRBV30 to TRBJ1-1; 9 bases align to TRBD1. This CDR3 has 14 residues. The germline V gene encodes CDR1 GTSNPN and CDR2 SVGIG (reference sequence). V lost 3 bases, J lost 1 base, and 3 bases stayed unmatched. The CDR3 coding sequence is TGTGCCTGGAGGGGGGGACAGGGGAACACTGAAGCTTTCTTT. Its translation: CAWRGGQGNTEAFF. Complete variable domain (other parts from reference TRBV30 and TRBJ1-1): SQTIHQWPATLVQPVGSPLSLECTVEGTSNPNLYWYRQAAGRGLQLLFYSVGIGQISSEVPQNLSASRPQDRQFILSSKKLLLSDSGFYLCAWRGGQGNTEAFFGQGTRLTVV.

The chain carries TRBV4-2 and TRBJ2-3; TRBD1 might be the D (6 bases). V lost 0 bases and J lost 6, with 19 bases in between. CDR3 length: 17 amino acids. CDR1 and CDR2 (germline): LGHNA, YNFKEQ. CDR3 residues: CASSQDWTEAVGDTQYF. The CDR3 nucleotides are TGTGCCAGCAGCCAAGATTGGACAGAGGCGGTGGGGGATACGCAGTATTTT.

This clone was recorded a few times. The CDR3 loop is CAISWDRGENSPLHF. In nucleotides, the CDR3 is TGTGCCATCAGTTGGGACAGGGGAGAAAATTCACCCCTCCACTTT. The chain has TRBV10-3 and TRBJ1-6; 10 nucleotides line up with TRBD1. This CDR3 is built from 15 residues. J gave up 7 bases and V 5 bases, and 5 bases lay outside the gene matches. Germline V gene data show CDR1 as ENHRY and CDR2 as SYGVKD.

The chain employs TRBV4-2 and TRBJ2-7, with 7 bases fitting TRBD2. Unmatched junction bases numbered 2, after V lost 8 bases and J lost 1 base. Germline CDR1 and CDR2: LGHNA and YNFKEQ. The CDR3 totals 12 residues. CDR3 DNA sequence: TGTGCCAGCGGAGCGGGGTCCTACGAGCAGTACTTC. It is translated as CASGAGSYEQYF.

The gene calls are TRBV20-1 and TRBJ2-7, with D possibly being TRBD2 (5 bases). Trimming shortened V by 7 bases and J by 2 bases, and 6 bases separated the two germline ends. This CDR3 has 10 amino acids. Germline V CDR1 and CDR2: DFQATT, SNEGSKA (reference sequence). CDR3 protein: CSVGAYEQYF. As DNA, the CDR3 is TGCAGTGTCGGGGCCTACGAGCAGTACTTC.

The chain uses TRBV7-2 and TRBJ1-2; the D gene is possibly TRBD1 (6 bases). Looked up from germline, CDR1 is SGHTA and CDR2 is FQGNSA. The CDR3 has 16 amino acids. The V end lost 1 base, the J end lost 3 bases, and 15 bases lay between the germline ends. The CDR3 bases are TGTGCCAGCAGCTTAGGGTCAGGGGTCAGGTACTATGGCTACACCTTC. This translates into CASSLGSGVRYYGYTF.

The chain couples TRBV7-2 to TRBJ2-2; 7 bases agree with TRBD2. Germline CDR1 is SGHTA and CDR2 is FQGNSA. CDR3 length equals 14 residues. V dropped 5 bases and J dropped 5; count of bases not matched to a gene: 5. The CDR3 spells CASSRTSGTGELFF. CDR3 nucleotides: TGTGCCAGCAGCCGGACTAGTGGGACCGGGGAGCTGTTTTTT.

The gene calls are TRBV19 and TRBJ2-5; a possible D gene is TRBD2 (5 bases). The end of the DNA aligns better with TRBJ2-7, so the J call may be wrong. Germline V gene lookup returns CDR1 LNHDA and CDR2 SQIVND (reference sequence). The CDR3 contains 14 residues. The CDR3, as DNA: TGTGCCAGTAGTATCTTCGGGAAATACTACGAGCAGTACTTC. This codes for CASSIFGKYYEQYF.

This clone came up once. The chain links TRBV6-1 to TRBJ2-1; 8 positions match TRBD2. After removal of 3 bases from V and 6 bases from J, the junction contained 10 bases not matched to a gene. This CDR3 spans 16 amino acids. The germline V gene encodes CDR1 MNHNS and CDR2 SASEGT. The chain's CDR3 is CASSDRGGFRSNEQFF. The CDR3 nucleotides read TGTGCCAGCAGTGACCGGGGGGGCTTCCGGAGCAATGAGCAGTTCTTC.

This clone appeared once. The gene calls are TRBV15 and TRBJ1-2, with D possibly matching TRBD1 (6 bases). This CDR3 has 16 amino acids. The germline CDR1 and CDR2 sequences are LNHNV and YYDKDF (reference sequence). Trimming left V 3 bases short and J 0 bases short, with 14 bases between. This CDR3 reads CATSSVTGSANYGYTF. The CDR3 nucleotides read TGTGCCACCAGCAGCGTTACAGGGTCAGCTAACTATGGCTACACCTTC.

This clone was recorded a few times. This chain uses TRBV28 with TRBJ1-2, with 7 bases identical to TRBD1. Germline V gene data show CDR1 as MDHEN and CDR2 as SYDVKM. J was trimmed by 8 bases and V by 4 bases; bases with no gene match: 10. This CDR3 has 14 residues. The CDR3 loop reads CASSSRGRGKGYTF. In DNA, the CDR3 is TGTGCCAGCAGTTCCCGGGGCAGGGGGAAAGGCTACACCTTC.

The chain carries TRBV27 and TRBJ2-5, with TRBD1 matching 8 bases. Matching the DNA end better, TRBJ2-7 makes the J call doubtful. The CDR3 sequence is 15 residues long. Germline V gene lookup returns CDR1 MNHEY and CDR2 SMNVEV (reference sequence). The CDR3 reads CASSSTGGRDYEQYF. DNA of the CDR3: TGTGCCAGCAGTTCCACAGGGGGTAGGGACTACGAGCAGTACTTC.

The chain uses TRBV2 and TRBJ2-5; D remains ambiguous. The end of the DNA fits TRBJ2-7 better, so the J call may be wrong. The CDR3 extends over 12 amino acids. CDR1 and CDR2 from the germline V gene are SNHLY and FYNNEI. This CDR3 reads CARKADSYEQYF. CDR3 in DNA: TGTGCCAGAAAAGCCGACTCTTACGAGCAGTACTTC.